The 10 T cell receptor beta chains in this list originate from one sample, sequenced in a study of beta chain features in type 1 diabetes. Overall study findings and caveats: When Type 1 diabetes patients were examined, their TCRB CDR3s proved moderately but significantly shorter in all four CD4+ subsets.

No antigen is known for these receptors. Of the isolated RNA, all was reverse transcribed, and so the sequenced material was expressed TCRB transcripts. Method: immunoSEQ multiplex PCR; TCRdb's copy keeps in-frame clones and lacks some. The table includes some 240,000 clones, 16% detected once. The sample was naive CD4+ T cells from blood. The source is a young man with type 1 diabetes.

The V call is TRBV7-9, the J call TRBJ2-1; D not certain. The germline gives CDR1 SEHNR, CDR2 FQNEAQ (reference sequence). Trimming removed 1 base from V and 4 bases from J, with 8 bases in between. The CDR3 spans 14 residues. The CDR3 DNA is TGTGCCAGCAGCTTAGTATCACGGTACAATGAGCAGTTCTTC. It specifies CASSLVSRYNEQFF.

This clone was counted only a few times. V is TRBV28 and J is TRBJ2-1; TRBD2 matches at 13 bases. The germline gives CDR1 MDHEN, CDR2 SYDVKM. The V and J ends lost 2 bases and 6 bases, in that order; junction bases with no gene match: 7. The CDR3 runs 17 residues. The CDR3 loop reads CASSLPLGLAGRNEQFF. The CDR3 DNA reads as TGTGCCAGCAGTTTACCCTTGGGACTAGCGGGACGCAATGAGCAGTTCTTC. The full variable domain, completed using reference TRBV28 and TRBJ2-1, is DVKVTQSSRYLVKRTGEKVFLECVQDMDHENMFWYRQDPGLGLRLIYFSYDVKMKEKGDIPEGYSVSREKKERFSLILESASTNQTSMYLCASSLPLGLAGRNEQFFGPGTRLTVL.

A few counts support this clone. The chain carries TRBV30 and TRBJ1-5; TRBD1 agrees at 10 bases. In germline, CDR1 is GTSNPN, CDR2 SVGIG (reference sequence). The CDR3 sequence is 14 residues long. V lost 3 bases and J lost 7; bases outside the gene matches: 6. Here the CDR3 reads CAWRGQGVGQPQHF. In DNA form, the CDR3 reads TGTGCCTGGAGAGGACAGGGGGTGGGCCAGCCCCAGCATTTT.

The chain is built from TRBV27 and TRBJ2-1, with D unresolved. Trimming took 3 bases from V and 10 from J, leaving 7 bases between them. Germline CDR1 and CDR2: MNHEY and SMNVEV (reference sequence). The CDR3 sequence is 11 residues long. CDR3 nucleotide sequence: TGTGCCAGCAGTTTCAACCTAGAGCAGTTCTTC. Translating it yields CASSFNLEQFF.

The CDR3 protein is CASSLSTGSKGETQYF. CDR3 DNA: TGTGCCAGCAGCTTATCGACCGGGAGTAAAGGGGAGACCCAGTACTTC. The rearrangement joins TRBV7-7 to TRBJ2-5; the D gene is possibly TRBD2 (6 bases). The CDR3 contains 16 residues. Per germline, CDR1 SSHAT and CDR2 FNYEAQ (reference sequence). V dropped 2 bases and J dropped 5 bases, with 18 bases sitting between them.

This clone has more than one count but fewer than ten. V gene TRBV7-7 combines with J gene TRBJ2-5; TRBD1 agrees at 7 bases. Germline V gene data show CDR1 as SSHAT and CDR2 as FNYEAQ (reference sequence). The junction had 3 bases not matched to a gene; V was cut back by 5 bases and J by 3 bases. This CDR3 comprises 13 residues. This chain's CDR3 is CASSGTGEETQYF. Written as DNA, the CDR3 is TGTGCCAGCAGCGGCACAGGGGAAGAGACCCAGTACTTC.

This chain uses TRBV25-1 with TRBJ2-1; D gene ambiguous. The CDR3 is made up of 14 amino acids. Trimming removed 3 bases at V and 0 bases at J, with 6 bases between. Germline CDR1 and CDR2: MGHDK and SYGVNS. The CDR3 loop is CASSESSSYNEQFF. The CDR3 coding sequence is TGTGCCAGCAGTGAGTCGAGCTCCTACAATGAGCAGTTCTTC. Combining the CDR3 with reference TRBV25-1 and TRBJ2-1 gives the whole variable domain EADIYQTPRYLVIGTGKKITLECSQTMGHDKMYWYQQDPGMELHLIHYSYGVNSTEKGDLSSESTVSRIRTEHFPLTLESARPSHTSQYLCASSESSSYNEQFFGPGTRLTVL.

The chain carries TRBV30 and TRBJ2-1, with a tentative D call TRBD1 (5 bases). Germline V gene sequence: CDR1 GTSNPN, CDR2 SVGIG (reference sequence). The CDR3 runs 16 residues. The V end lost 1 base, the J end lost 0 bases, and 13 bases lay between the germline ends. The CDR3 protein is CAWSGAETASYNEQFF. Here the CDR3 DNA reads TGTGCCTGGAGTGGTGCCGAGACAGCCTCCTACAATGAGCAGTTCTTC.

This clone showed up just a few times. J is TRBJ2-7 and V is TRBV7-8; TRBD1 matches at 7 bases. The CDR3 covers 14 residues. The J segment lost 6 bases and the V segment lost 3 bases, leaving 8 bases of the junction unmatched. Germline CDR1 and CDR2: SGHVS and FQNEAQ. The CDR3 sequence is CASSFPGQTTEQYF. In DNA form, the CDR3 reads TGTGCCAGCAGCTTCCCGGGACAGACTACCGAGCAGTACTTC.

This chain links TRBV30 with TRBJ1-2; D is possibly TRBD1 (6 bases). The CDR3 has 13 residues. V was shortened by 2 bases and J by 7 bases, with 14 bases between the two germline ends. Germline values: CDR1 GTSNPN, CDR2 SVGIG (reference sequence). In nucleotides, the CDR3 is TGTGCCTGGAGTATCCAAGACAGGCCTGGCTACACCTTC. Its translation: CAWSIQDRPGYTF.